This TCR beta chain was sequenced during a study of early T cells in non-severe SARS-CoV-2 infection. In the study overall: Sequenced material consisted of bulk RNA (from unsorted whole blood), and chains were unpaired. Findings and caveats of the study: VDJdb matches were skewed toward anti-spike CD8 T cell responses.

This clonotype was found a few times. Its antigen remains unknown. Germline CDR1 KGHSH, CDR2 LQKENI. Trimming removed 1 base from V and 5 bases from J; junction bases left unmatched: 0. This CDR3 region has 14 residues. Individual cDNA molecules received unique molecular identifiers during library preparation. MiXCR, applied by TCRdb to the 5' RACE reads, yields one record per CDR3 protein. Of 80,000 or so distinct CDR3 sequences in the sample, over 9.5% were seen once. This rearrangement joins TRBV18 to TRBJ2-1; 9 positions match TRBD2. The source is an adult who was a healthcare worker with PCR-confirmed SARS-CoV-2 infection or an uninfected control (not recorded which). Sequenced input: whole blood. The CDR3 nucleotides read TGTGCCAGCTCACCACGACTAGCGGACAATGAGCAGTTCTTC. Translation gives CASSPRLADNEQFF.